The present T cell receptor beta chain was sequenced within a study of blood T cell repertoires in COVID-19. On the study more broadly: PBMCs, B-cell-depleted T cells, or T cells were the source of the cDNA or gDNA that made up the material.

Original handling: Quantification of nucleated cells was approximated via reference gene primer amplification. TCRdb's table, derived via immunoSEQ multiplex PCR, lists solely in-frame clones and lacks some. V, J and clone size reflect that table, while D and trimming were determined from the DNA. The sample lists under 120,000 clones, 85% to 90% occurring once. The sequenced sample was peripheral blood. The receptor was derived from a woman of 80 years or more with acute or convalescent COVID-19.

The CDR3 region is CASSLSQGNEQYF. The DNA for the CDR3 is TGTGCCAGCAGCTTAAGTCAGGGGAACGAGCAGTACTTC. The chain combines TRBV7-9 with TRBJ2-7; possible D gene TRBD1, 6 bases. In germline, CDR1 is SEHNR, CDR2 FQNEAQ (reference sequence). V was pared by 2 bases and J by 5 bases, with 10 bases between. This CDR3 region has 13 residues.